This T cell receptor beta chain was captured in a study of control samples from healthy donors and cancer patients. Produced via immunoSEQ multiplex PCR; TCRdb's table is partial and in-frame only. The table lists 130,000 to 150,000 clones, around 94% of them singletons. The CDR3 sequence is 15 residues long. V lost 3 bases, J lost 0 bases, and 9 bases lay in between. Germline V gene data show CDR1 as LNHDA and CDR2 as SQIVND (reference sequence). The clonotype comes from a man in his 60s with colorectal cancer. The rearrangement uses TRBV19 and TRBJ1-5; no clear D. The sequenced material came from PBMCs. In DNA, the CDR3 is TGTGCCAGTAGTATTTGGGCAACTAGCAATCAGCCCCAGCATTTT. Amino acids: CASSIWATSNQPQHF.